Following are 16 T cell receptor beta chains from one sample sequenced in a study of blood T cell repertoires in COVID-19. Measured with immunoSEQ multiplex PCR; TCRdb has only the in-frame clones, and not every one. Of about 80,000 clones in the sample, almost 85% are singletons; the top ten hold 20% to 25%. Material: peripheral blood. The receptors were gathered from a human donor in a cohort sampled during active COVID-19.

This chain links TRBV10-3 with TRBJ2-1, with TRBD1 matching over 9 bases. CDR1 and CDR2 from the germline V gene are ENHRY and SYGVKD. J was trimmed by 1 base and V by 4 bases; bases with no gene match: 2. The CDR3 extends over 15 amino acids. CDR3 DNA sequence: TGTGCCATCAGTGCGACAGGGGGGTCCTACAATGAGCAGTTCTTC. As protein: CAISATGGSYNEQFF.

The V and J genes are TRBV6-6 and TRBJ2-7; TRBD2 matches at 12 bases. The CDR3 is 14 amino acids. V dropped 5 bases and J dropped 3; count of bases not matched to a gene: 2. CDR1 and CDR2 from the germline V gene are MNHNY and SVGAGI (reference sequence). The CDR3 protein is CASSATSGGYEQYF. In nucleotides, the CDR3 is TGTGCCAGCAGTGCGACTAGCGGGGGCTACGAGCAGTACTTC.

The chain employs TRBV5-4 and TRBJ1-2; 10 bases match TRBD1. In germline, CDR1 is SGHNT, CDR2 YYREEE (reference sequence). The ends lost 0 bases at V and 5 bases at J; junction bases unmatched: 7. The CDR3 extends over 16 amino acids. The CDR3 protein is CASSLARDRGRYGYTF. DNA of the CDR3: TGTGCCAGCAGCTTGGCCCGGGACAGGGGACGATATGGCTACACCTTC.

This clone has only one observation. The V and J genes are TRBV19 and TRBJ2-7; the D gene is possibly TRBD1 (6 bases). V was shortened by 3 bases and J by 6 bases, with 15 bases between the two germline ends. The CDR3 runs to 14 residues. CDR1 LNHDA and CDR2 SQIVND come from the germline V gene (reference sequence). The CDR3 sequence: CASSIRGRGSEQYF. The CDR3, as DNA: TGTGCCAGTAGTATCAGGGGTAGGGGAAGCGAGCAGTACTTC. Supplemented by reference TRBV19 and TRBJ2-7, the full variable domain reads DGGITQSPKYLFRKEGQNVTLSCEQNLNHDAMYWYRQDPGQGLRLIYYSQIVNDFQKGDIAEGYSVSREKKESFPLTVTSAQKNPTAFYLCASSIRGRGSEQYFGPGTRLTVT.

V gene TRBV10-2 combines with J gene TRBJ2-7; TRBD2 might be the D (6 bases). The germline CDR1 and CDR2 sequences are WSHSY and SAAADI. CDR3 size: 16 residues. V lost 4 bases and J 3 bases, leaving 19 bases between the germline ends. The CDR3 reads CASSAHSVVGLYEQYF. CDR3 nucleotides: TGCGCCAGCAGTGCCCATAGCGTGGTGGGACTCTACGAGCAGTACTTC.

The chain employs TRBV27 and TRBJ2-5; a possible D gene is TRBD2 (6 bases). Trimming cost V 4 bases and J 2 bases, with 11 bases left between them. The CDR3 runs 14 residues. Germline V gives CDR1 MNHEY, CDR2 SMNVEV (reference sequence). The CDR3 reads CASSSGLDQETQYF. In nucleotides, the CDR3 is TGTGCCAGCAGTTCGGGACTCGATCAAGAGACCCAGTACTTC.

The chain links TRBV18 to TRBJ2-7, with a weak D call TRBD2 (6 bases). This CDR3 contains 13 residues. Germline V gives CDR1 KGHSH, CDR2 LQKENI. V shed 4 bases and J shed 7 bases, with 14 bases lying between them. The CDR3 nucleotides are TGTGCCAGCTCACGCCGGTGGGCGGGAGAGCAGTACTTC. It specifies CASSRRWAGEQYF.

V gene TRBV10-2 combines with J gene TRBJ2-7, with 8 positions matching TRBD2. V gave up 3 bases and J gave up 4 bases; unmatched junction bases: 2. Germline V CDR1 and CDR2: WSHSY, SAAADI. The CDR3 covers 13 residues. CDR3 loop: CASSETSGYEQYF. The CDR3 coding sequence is TGCGCCAGCAGTGAAACTAGCGGATACGAGCAGTACTTC.

The J gene is TRBJ2-1, the V gene TRBV27; TRBD1 might be the D (5 bases). Trimming took off 0 bases at V and 4 bases at J, with 7 bases between the two ends. CDR1 and CDR2 (germline): MNHEY, SMNVEV (reference sequence). This CDR3 has 14 residues. As DNA, the CDR3 is TGTGCCAGCAGTTTATCGGACACTTACAATGAGCAGTTCTTC. Amino acids: CASSLSDTYNEQFF.

The chain joins TRBV7-6 to TRBJ1-1, with a possible D match to TRBD1 (5 bases). The CDR3 is made up of 17 amino acids. In germline, CDR1 is SGHVS, CDR2 FNYEAQ. Trimming left V 1 base short and J 2 bases short, with 17 bases between. The CDR3 DNA reads as TGTGCCAGCAGCTTAGTCCCCGCTGGGGGGAGAAACACTGAAGCTTTCTTT. It codes for CASSLVPAGGRNTEAFF.

The gene calls are TRBV19 and TRBJ2-7; D is possibly TRBD1 (6 bases). Trimming removed 7 bases at V and 7 bases at J, with 11 bases between. In germline, CDR1 is LNHDA, CDR2 SQIVND (reference sequence). This CDR3 is built from 11 residues. This CDR3 is CASTDSWEQYF. The CDR3 bases are TGTGCCAGTACGGACAGCTGGGAGCAGTACTTC.

The genes are TRBV9 and TRBJ2-7, with TRBD1 identical over 7 bases. The junction had 8 bases not matched to a gene; V was cut back by 4 bases and J by 4 bases. Per germline, CDR1 SGDLS and CDR2 YYNGEE. The CDR3 is 14 residues long. Here the CDR3 DNA reads TGTGCCAGCAGCTTGAGACAGGGCGGGTACGAGCAGTACTTC. This sequence encodes CASSLRQGGYEQYF.

On this clone itself: Germline is not matched at one junction end, which may reflect a read error. The DNA of the CDR3 is TGTGCCAGCAGTTACTTGAACGGGGGGGGGATCTTT. It codes for CASSYLNGGGIF. The V gene is TRBV6-6, the J gene TRBJ1-1; perhaps TRBD1 as D (5 bases). Germline V lookup: CDR1 MNHNY, CDR2 SVGAGI (reference sequence). The CDR3 has 12 amino acids.

The chain recombines TRBV6-5 with TRBJ1-3, with 7 positions matching TRBD1. V gave up 4 bases and J gave up 2 bases; unmatched junction bases: 2. CDR1 is MNHEY, CDR2 SVGAGI, per germline. The CDR3 has 14 residues. CDR3 sequence: CASSWDSPGNTIYF. CDR3 bases: TGTGCCAGCAGTTGGGACAGCCCTGGAAACACCATATATTTT.

The gene calls are TRBV6-6 and TRBJ2-3; possibly TRBD2 for D (5 bases). The CDR3 loop spans 13 amino acids. Trimming removed 2 bases at V and 5 bases at J, with 8 bases between. The germline gives CDR1 MNHNY, CDR2 SVGAGI (reference sequence). The CDR3 reads CASSYLGRDTQYF. The CDR3 DNA is TGTGCCAGCAGTTACCTGGGGAGAGATACGCAGTATTTT.

The rearrangement uses TRBV7-9 and TRBJ1-5; TRBD1 matches at 7 bases. CDR1 is SEHNR and CDR2 is FQNEAQ in the germline V gene (reference sequence). Unmatched junction bases numbered 10, after V lost 5 bases and J lost 0 bases. CDR3 length equals 17 residues. The CDR3 DNA reads as TGTGCCAGCAGCCCCAGGGGGTCCACGTATAGCAATCAGCCCCAGCATTTT. It specifies CASSPRGSTYSNQPQHF.